These T cell receptor beta chains were read from a single sample in a study of blood T cell repertoires in COVID-19. Some clones are missing from TCRdb's copy, which holds only in-frame ones; the method was immunoSEQ multiplex PCR. The profile shows about 220,000 clones, 88% of them singletons. Sequenced input: PBMCs or T cells enriched from blood (not recorded which). Receptors originate from a woman under 40 who had recovered from COVID-19. Both conserved end residues are part of each CDR3. The D gene is left open where the match is weak. A row's size may be missing; if present it is once, few, many or a size class.

V: TRBV7-3; J: TRBJ2-7; length: 15; size: NA; D: TRBD2; CDR3: CASSLLAGTPYEQYF; DNA: TGTGCCAGCAGCTTATTAGCGGGGACACCCTACGAGCAGTACTTC
V: TRBV18; J: TRBJ2-1; length: 15; size: NA; D: NA; CDR3: CASSTGPTSYNEQFF; DNA: TGTGCCAGCTCAACAGGACCCACCTCCTACAATGAGCAGTTCTTC
V: TRBV14; J: TRBJ1-2; length: 14; size: NA; D: NA; CDR3: CASSQDDSSYGYTF; DNA: TGTGCCAGCAGCCAAGACGACAGTAGCTATGGCTACACCTTC
V: TRBV3-1/TRBV3-2; J: TRBJ2-6; length: 15; size: few; D: NA; CDR3: CASSQDLSGANVLTF; DNA: TGTGCCAGCAGCCAAGATCTCTCTGGGGCCAACGTCCTGACTTTC
V: TRBV7-2; J: TRBJ1-4; length: 18; size: NA; D: NA; CDR3: CASSLTRMGSPMGEKLFF; DNA: TGTGCCAGCAGCTTAACGCGGATGGGTTCCCCAATGGGTGAAAAACTGTTTTTT
V: TRBV10-3; J: TRBJ2-2; length: 17; size: NA; D: TRBD2; CDR3: CAISERGVPPNTGELFF; DNA: TGTGCCATCAGTGAGCGGGGGGTCCCCCCGAACACCGGGGAGCTGTTTTTT
V: TRBV7-8; J: TRBJ1-2; length: 18; size: NA; D: TRBD1; CDR3: CASSLDPRDRVQYYGYTF; DNA: TGTGCCAGCAGCTTAGACCCCCGGGACAGGGTCCAATACTATGGCTACACCTTC
V: TRBV7-2; J: TRBJ2-1; length: 14; size: NA; D: TRBD2; CDR3: CASRRGGAGYEQFF; DNA: TGTGCCAGCAGACGGGGGGGCGCTGGCTATGAGCAGTTCTTC
V: TRBV2; J: TRBJ1-5; length: 13; size: NA; D: NA; CDR3: CASSAIGDQPQHF; DNA: TGTGCCAGCAGTGCAATCGGTGATCAGCCCCAGCATTTT
V: TRBV6-5; J: TRBJ2-2; length: 14; size: few; D: NA; CDR3: CASSTSGESGELFF; DNA: TGTGCCAGCAGTACTAGTGGGGAAAGCGGGGAGCTGTTTTTT
V: TRBV7-3; J: TRBJ1-1; length: 15; size: NA; D: NA; CDR3: CASSLGREGRTEAFF; DNA: TGTGCCAGCAGCTTAGGAAGGGAGGGCCGAACTGAAGCTTTCTTT
V: TRBV15; J: TRBJ2-5; length: 14; size: once; D: TRBD1; CDR3: CATSRGQLQETQYF; DNA: TGTGCCACCAGCAGGGGACAGCTTCAAGAGACCCAGTACTTC
V: TRBV11-1; J: TRBJ2-7; length: 15; size: few; D: TRBD1; CDR3: CASSLGGTGTYEQYF; DNA: TGTGCCAGCAGCTTAGGGGGGACAGGGACCTACGAGCAGTACTTC
V: TRBV7-2; J: TRBJ2-3; length: 16; size: NA; D: NA; CDR3: CASSLVSWQGSDTQYF; DNA: TGTGCCAGCAGCTTAGTTTCTTGGCAGGGTTCCGATACGCAGTATTTT
V: TRBV6-2/TRBV6-3; J: TRBJ1-5; length: 15; size: NA; D: TRBD1; CDR3: CASSPDRGVGQPQHF; DNA: TGTGCCAGCAGTCCCGACAGGGGGGTTGGTCAGCCCCAGCATTTT
V: TRBV6-5; J: TRBJ1-2; length: 12; size: NA; D: NA; CDR3: CASSYSGGGYTF; DNA: TGTGCCAGCAGTTACTCAGGGGGTGGCTACACCTTC
V: TRBV7-9; J: TRBJ2-3; length: 16; size: NA; D: TRBD2; CDR3: CASSSEIAGGWDTQYF; DNA: TGTGCCAGCAGCTCCGAAATAGCGGGGGGCTGGGATACGCAGTATTTT
V: TRBV9; J: TRBJ2-7; length: 15; size: NA; D: NA; CDR3: CASSVGPWTAYEQYF; DNA: TGTGCCAGCAGCGTGGGGCCTTGGACAGCCTACGAGCAGTACTTC
V: TRBV6-5; J: TRBJ1-5; length: 14; size: NA; D: NA; CDR3: CASSPSQGGQPQHF; DNA: TGTGCCAGCAGTCCCAGTCAGGGTGGGCAGCCCCAGCATTTT
V: TRBV13; J: TRBJ2-1; length: 16; size: NA; D: TRBD2; CDR3: CASSPPTPGGAGEQFF; DNA: TGTGCCAGCAGCCCCCCGACCCCCGGGGGGGCCGGTGAGCAGTTCTTC
V: TRBV7-9; J: TRBJ1-5; length: 12; size: NA; D: NA; CDR3: CASSLGDQPQHF; DNA: TGTGCCAGCAGCCTCGGGGATCAGCCCCAGCATTTT
V: TRBV5-4; J: TRBJ2-3; length: 15; size: NA; D: TRBD2; CDR3: CASSLSGGHTDTQYF; DNA: TGTGCCAGCAGCTTGAGCGGGGGGCACACAGATACGCAGTATTTT
V: TRBV11-2; J: TRBJ2-5; length: 18; size: NA; D: NA; CDR3: CASSLAAGYGPSKETQYF; DNA: TGTGCCAGCAGCTTAGCGGCAGGGTATGGACCTTCTAAAGAGACCCAGTACTTC
V: TRBV7-8; J: TRBJ2-3; length: 16; size: NA; D: NA; CDR3: CASSLPSPSATDTQYF; DNA: TGTGCCAGCAGCTTACCATCACCTAGCGCCACAGATACGCAGTATTTT
V: TRBV7-8; J: TRBJ2-3; length: 11; size: NA; D: NA; CDR3: CASGGADTQYF; DNA: TGTGCCAGCGGGGGGGCTGATACGCAGTATTTT
V: TRBV5-4; J: TRBJ2-3; length: 16; size: NA; D: TRBD2; CDR3: CASSLGGRGSTDTQYF; DNA: TGTGCCAGCAGCTTGGGAGGGAGGGGTAGCACAGATACGCAGTATTTT
V: TRBV4-1; J: TRBJ2-2; length: 17; size: NA; D: NA; CDR3: CASSHQRGHSGTGELFF; DNA: TGCGCCAGCAGCCACCAGCGGGGACACTCGGGCACCGGGGAGCTGTTTTTT
V: TRBV5-5; J: TRBJ2-7; length: 15; size: NA; D: TRBD2; CDR3: CASSSPAGGTYEQYF; DNA: TGTGCCAGCAGCTCCCCAGCGGGAGGAACCTACGAGCAGTACTTC
V: TRBV3-1/TRBV3-2; J: TRBJ1-3; length: 15; size: once; D: NA; CDR3: CASSQDPGVGNTIYF; DNA: TGTGCCAGCAGCCAAGATCCAGGGGTAGGAAACACCATATATTTT
V: TRBV29-1; J: TRBJ1-4; length: 13; size: NA; D: NA; CDR3: CSVGWGGDEKLFF; DNA: TGCAGCGTTGGGTGGGGGGGCGATGAAAAACTGTTTTTT
V: TRBV5-1; J: TRBJ2-1; length: 16; size: NA; D: TRBD2; CDR3: CASNLVGGTRYNEQFF; DNA: TGCGCCAGCAACTTGGTCGGGGGGACTCGATACAATGAGCAGTTCTTC
V: TRBV11-2; J: TRBJ2-4; length: 16; size: NA; D: TRBD1; CDR3: CASSRDRVGTKNIQYF; DNA: TGTGCCAGCAGCCGTGACAGGGTCGGAACCAAAAACATTCAGTACTTC
V: TRBV4-3; J: TRBJ1-2; length: 16; size: NA; D: TRBD1; CDR3: CASSQDRTGPHYGYTF; DNA: TGCGCCAGCAGCCAAGATCGGACAGGGCCCCACTATGGCTACACCTTC
V: TRBV11-2; J: TRBJ2-1; length: 15; size: NA; D: NA; CDR3: CASSLGPGSGNEQFF; DNA: TGTGCCAGCAGCTTAGGCCCCGGGTCTGGGAATGAGCAGTTCTTC
V: TRBV27; J: TRBJ2-1; length: 14; size: NA; D: NA; CDR3: CASSFSPPRDEQFF; DNA: TGTGCCAGCAGTTTTTCGCCTCCTCGGGATGAGCAGTTCTTC
V: TRBV5-5; J: TRBJ1-2; length: 12; size: NA; D: TRBD1; CDR3: CASSGTVYGYTF; DNA: TGTGCCAGCAGTGGGACAGTCTATGGCTACACCTTC
V: TRBV4-2; J: TRBJ2-1; length: 17; size: NA; D: TRBD2; CDR3: CASSQDWLAGGPPEQFF; DNA: TGTGCCAGCAGCCAAGATTGGCTAGCGGGGGGCCCCCCTGAGCAGTTCTTC
V: TRBV5-1; J: TRBJ1-3; length: 13; size: NA; D: NA; CDR3: CASSIVSGNTIYF; DNA: TGCGCCAGCAGTATCGTCTCTGGAAACACCATATATTTT
V: TRBV12-3/TRBV12-4; J: TRBJ1-2; length: 12; size: NA; D: NA; CDR3: CASGTGPYGYTF; DNA: TGTGCCAGCGGAACAGGGCCCTATGGCTACACCTTC
V: TRBV7-8; J: TRBJ1-2; length: 16; size: NA; D: TRBD1; CDR3: CASSLGGQRIDYGYTF; DNA: TGTGCCAGCAGCTTAGGGGGACAGCGGATTGACTATGGCTACACCTTC